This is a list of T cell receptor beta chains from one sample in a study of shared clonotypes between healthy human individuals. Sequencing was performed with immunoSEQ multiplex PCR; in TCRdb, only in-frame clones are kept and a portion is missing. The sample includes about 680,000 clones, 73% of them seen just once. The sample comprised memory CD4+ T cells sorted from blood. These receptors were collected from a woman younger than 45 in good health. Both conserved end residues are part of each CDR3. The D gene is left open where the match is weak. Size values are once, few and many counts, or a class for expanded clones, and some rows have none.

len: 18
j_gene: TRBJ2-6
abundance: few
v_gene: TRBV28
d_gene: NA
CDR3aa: CASSFWPGLMSGANVLTF
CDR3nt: TGTGCCAGCAGTTTTTGGCCGGGACTGATGTCTGGGGCCAACGTCCTGACTTTC

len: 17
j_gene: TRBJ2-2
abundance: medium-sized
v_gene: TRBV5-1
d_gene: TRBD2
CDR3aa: CASSLYRGLAGGGELFF
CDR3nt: TGCGCCAGCAGCTTGTATCGCGGTCTAGCGGGAGGAGGGGAGCTGTTTTTT

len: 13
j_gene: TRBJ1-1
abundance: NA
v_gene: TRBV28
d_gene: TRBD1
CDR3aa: CATGQGLGTEAFF
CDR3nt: TGTGCCACCGGACAGGGGTTGGGCACTGAAGCTTTCTTT

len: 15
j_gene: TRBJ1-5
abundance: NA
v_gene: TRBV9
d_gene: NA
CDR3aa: CASSAGGRTHGPQHF
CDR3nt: TGTGCCAGCAGCGCCGGAGGACGGACCCACGGGCCCCAGCATTTT

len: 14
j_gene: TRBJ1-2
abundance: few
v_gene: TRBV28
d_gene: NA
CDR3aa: CASSSLGGQRGYTF
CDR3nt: TGTGCCAGCAGTTCACTAGGCGGACAAAGGGGCTACACCTTC

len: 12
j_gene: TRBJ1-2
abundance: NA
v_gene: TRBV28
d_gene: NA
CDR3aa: CASSPFRVIYTF
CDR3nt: TGTGCCAGCAGTCCTTTTCGTGTGATCTACACCTTC

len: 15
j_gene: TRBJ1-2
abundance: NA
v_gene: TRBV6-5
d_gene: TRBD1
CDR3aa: CASRHRDREFRGYTF
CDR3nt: TGTGCCAGCAGACACCGGGACAGAGAATTCAGGGGCTACACCTTC

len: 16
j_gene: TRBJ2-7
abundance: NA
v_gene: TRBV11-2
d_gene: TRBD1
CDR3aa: CASSLAGGQGSYEQYF
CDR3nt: TGTGCCAGCAGCTTAGCCGGGGGACAGGGAAGCTACGAGCAGTACTTC

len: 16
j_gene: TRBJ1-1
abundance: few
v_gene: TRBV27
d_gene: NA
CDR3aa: CASSFERGGLNTEAFF
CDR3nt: TGTGCCAGCAGTTTTGAAAGAGGGGGATTGAACACTGAAGCTTTCTTT

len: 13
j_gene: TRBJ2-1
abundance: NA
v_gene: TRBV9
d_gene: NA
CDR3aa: CASSVGPGFEQFF
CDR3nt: TGTGCCAGCAGCGTAGGTCCGGGATTTGAGCAGTTCTTC

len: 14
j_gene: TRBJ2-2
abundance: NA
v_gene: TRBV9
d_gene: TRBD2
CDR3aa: CASSTSGETGELFF
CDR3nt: TGTGCCAGCAGCACTAGCGGGGAAACCGGGGAGCTGTTTTTT

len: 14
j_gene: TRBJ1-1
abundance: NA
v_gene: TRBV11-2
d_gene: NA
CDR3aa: CASSLGAQASEAFF
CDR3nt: TGTGCCAGCAGCTTAGGGGCCCAGGCCTCGGAGGCTTTCTTT

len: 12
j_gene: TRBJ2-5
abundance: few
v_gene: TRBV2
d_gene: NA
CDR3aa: CASSERRETQYF
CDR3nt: TGTGCCAGCAGTGAACGAAGGGAGACCCAGTACTTC

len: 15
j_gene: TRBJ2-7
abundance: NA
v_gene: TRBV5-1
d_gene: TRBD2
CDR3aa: CASSRGGLAGGEQYF
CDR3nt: TGCGCCAGCAGCAGAGGGGGACTAGCGGGAGGCGAGCAGTACTTC

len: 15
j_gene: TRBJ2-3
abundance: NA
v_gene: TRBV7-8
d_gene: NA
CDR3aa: CASSLRHQRTDTQYF
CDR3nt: TGTGCCAGCAGCTTAAGGCACCAGCGGACAGATACGCAGTATTTT

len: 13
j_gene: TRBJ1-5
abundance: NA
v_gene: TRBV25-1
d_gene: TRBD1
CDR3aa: CASSGQGNQPQHF
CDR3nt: TGTGCCAGCAGTGGACAGGGAAATCAGCCCCAGCATTTT

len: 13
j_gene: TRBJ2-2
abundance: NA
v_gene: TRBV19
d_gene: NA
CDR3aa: CASIDSNTGELFF
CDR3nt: TGTGCCAGTATCGACTCTAACACCGGGGAGCTGTTTTTT

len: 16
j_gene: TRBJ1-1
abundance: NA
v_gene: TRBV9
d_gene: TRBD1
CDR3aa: CASSPFGQGGNTEAFF
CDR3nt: TGTGCCAGCAGCCCTTTTGGACAGGGGGGGAACACTGAAGCTTTCTTT

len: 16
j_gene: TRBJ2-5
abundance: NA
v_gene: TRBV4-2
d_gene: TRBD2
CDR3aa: CASSSSQTSGSLVQYF
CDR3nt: TGTGCCAGCAGCTCCAGCCAGACTAGCGGGAGTCTTGTGCAGTACTTC

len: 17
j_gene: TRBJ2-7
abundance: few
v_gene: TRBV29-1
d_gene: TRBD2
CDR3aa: CSVGGDGLLAGSWEQYF
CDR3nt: TGCAGCGTGGGGGGTGACGGGTTACTAGCGGGAAGTTGGGAGCAGTACTTC

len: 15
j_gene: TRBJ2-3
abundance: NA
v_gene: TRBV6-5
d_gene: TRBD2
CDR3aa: CASTVGGGYTDTQYF
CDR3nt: TGTGCCAGCACCGTCGGCGGGGGTTACACAGATACGCAGTATTTT

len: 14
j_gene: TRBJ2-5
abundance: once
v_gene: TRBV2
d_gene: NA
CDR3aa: CASIRPTGFGEQYF
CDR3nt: TGTGCCAGTATACGGCCCACAGGGTTCGGGGAGCAGTACTTC

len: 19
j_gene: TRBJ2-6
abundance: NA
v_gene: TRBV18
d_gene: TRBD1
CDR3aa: CASSRAVTGVDSGANVLTF
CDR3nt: TGTGCCAGCTCACGCGCTGTGACAGGGGTTGACTCTGGGGCCAACGTCCTGACTTTC

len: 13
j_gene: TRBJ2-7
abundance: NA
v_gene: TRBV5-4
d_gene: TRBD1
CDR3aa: CASSPTGADEQYF
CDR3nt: TGTGCCAGCAGTCCGACAGGGGCGGACGAGCAGTACTTC

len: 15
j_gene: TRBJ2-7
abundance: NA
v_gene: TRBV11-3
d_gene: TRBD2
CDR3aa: CASSFPPGGRYEQYF
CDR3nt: TGTGCCAGCAGCTTTCCCCCGGGGGGACGTTACGAGCAGTACTTC

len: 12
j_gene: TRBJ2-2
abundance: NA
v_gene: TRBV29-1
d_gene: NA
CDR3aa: CSVPVNTGGLFF
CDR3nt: TGCAGCGTCCCCGTAAACACCGGGGGGCTGTTTTTT

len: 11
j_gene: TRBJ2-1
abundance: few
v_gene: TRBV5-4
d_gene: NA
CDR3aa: CASSRQNEQFF
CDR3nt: TGTGCCAGCAGTCGACAGAATGAGCAGTTCTTC

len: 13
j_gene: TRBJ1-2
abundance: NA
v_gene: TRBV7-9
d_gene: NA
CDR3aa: CASRRGTDYGYTF
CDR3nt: TGTGCCAGCAGGAGGGGTACTGACTATGGCTACACCTTC

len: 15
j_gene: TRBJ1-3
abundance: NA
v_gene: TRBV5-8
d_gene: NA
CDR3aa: CASSLAGESGNTIYF
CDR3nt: TGTGCCAGCAGCTTGGCGGGGGAATCTGGAAACACCATATATTTT

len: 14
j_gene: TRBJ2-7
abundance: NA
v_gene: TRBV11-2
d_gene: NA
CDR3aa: CASRLAGITYEQYF
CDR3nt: TGTGCCAGCAGGCTAGCTGGCATCACCTACGAGCAGTACTTC

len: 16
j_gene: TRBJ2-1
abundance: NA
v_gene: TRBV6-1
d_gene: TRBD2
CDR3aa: CASSENSAAGGNEQFF
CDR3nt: TGTGCCAGCAGTGAAAATAGTGCGGCGGGGGGGAATGAGCAGTTCTTC

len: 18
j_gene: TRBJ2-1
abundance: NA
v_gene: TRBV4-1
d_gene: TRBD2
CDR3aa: CASVRGLAGRSSYNEQFF
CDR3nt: TGCGCCAGCGTGCGGGGACTAGCGGGACGAAGCTCCTACAATGAGCAGTTCTTC